The subject of this entry is one T cell receptor (beta chain). Its antigen is not known. This CDR3 is 15 amino acids long. Looked up from germline, CDR1 is MNHEY and CDR2 is SVGAGI. Trimming cost V 2 bases and J 2 bases; bases outside gene matches: 6. This sample is drawn from a study of cytomegalovirus exposure and HLA in healthy donors. Findings and limits, study-wide: A list of 150 to 200 TCR beta chains associated with cytomegalovirus was given. Information on immune exposure was restricted to one variable (CMV serostatus).

With 60 Vbeta and 13 Jbeta primers, the PCR was carried out. TCRdb's table, derived via immunoSEQ multiplex PCR, lists solely in-frame clones and lacks some. The sample includes 90,000 to 150,000 clones, roughly 79% of them seen just once. Source material: PBMCs. The receptor comes from a woman between 35 and 50 years old in good health and CMV-seronegative. V usage is TRBV6-5 and J usage is TRBJ2-7; 7 nucleotides agree with TRBD1. CDR3 residues: CASSYRQGQAYEQYF. CDR3 nucleotides: TGTGCCAGCAGTTACCGACAGGGACAAGCCTACGAGCAGTACTTC.